This T cell receptor beta chain is from a study of cytomegalovirus exposure and HLA in healthy donors (dated by TCRdb to between 2016 and 2019). About the study as a whole: According to an earlier analysis of 587 of the donors, some 180 million T cells yielded roughly 100 million unique TCR beta sequences and around 280 Gb of sequence data. Roughly 300 gigabases of sequencing data and around 90 million unique TCR sequences made up an early release that covered approximately 650 HLA-typed donors. Of the approximately 400 genotyped donors, over 65% fell in the genetic ancestry cluster associated with self-reported Caucasian donors. The study aimed to test whether signatures of past pathogen exposure could be identified by cataloging public T cell receptors. The study profiled the T cell repertoires of about 720 subjects by immunosequencing and related them to cytomegalovirus serostatus. In addition to the first cohort of approximately 650 subjects, a separate validation cohort of 120 different subjects was used. To predict cytomegalovirus infection status, the study combined high-throughput TCR immunosequencing, statistical association of individual TCRs with disease status, and machine learning. A later analysis re-analyzed previously published TCR beta repertoires from 666 donors and added high-resolution HLA genotyping to study TCR occurrence patterns. Rather than drawing on any new phenotypic data, the later analysis identified candidate immune exposures from TCR beta sequences and the way those sequences occurred across donors. To decide whether each TCR beta V gene segment behaved as functional or pseudogenic, an earlier analysis of fewer than 750 of the donors relied on high-throughput TCR beta sequencing. Donor age, sex, ethnicity and CMV serostatus were compiled alongside the repertoire data. A later genetic analysis took genome-wide SNP genotypes for about three fifths of the 666 donors and used that subset as a discovery cohort. Every repertoire in the discovery cohort had been generated on one and the same sequencing platform. Both class I and class II loci were covered by HLA typing, at four-digit resolution. Typing coverage varied by locus: roughly 629-630 donors for A, B, C, DRB1 and DQB1; roughly 560 for DQA1; approximately 570 for DPA1; about 450 for DPB1. About five DR-DQ haplotypes were handled as single units for association and clustering, since linkage in the cohort was strong. Among 300 to 450 genotyped donors of the cohort, an average of approximately 230,000 unique TCR beta nucleotide sequences were sequenced per donor, roughly 18% of them non-productive.

The cohort consisted of some 670 healthy bone marrow donors. At the time of sampling, every cohort member was nominally healthy, though immune exposures that went unrecorded were likely present. The donor tested CMV seronegative, placing the donor among the 350 or so seronegative members of the cohort. Each donor provided a peripheral blood sample, and peripheral blood mononuclear cells were used for TCR beta sequencing. Genomic DNA was extracted from the blood cell samples with the Qiagen DNeasy Blood Extraction Kit. Study-level results and caveats: Most TCR sequences were observed very rarely across donors, whereas some public TCRs were present in many individuals. In a later analysis, HLA-associated TCR beta chains showed more clonal expansion and lower generation probabilities than non-associated chains that were equally common. In a later analysis, several top co-occurrence clusters were reported to appear linked to parvovirus B19, influenza, CMV and Epstein-Barr virus. Sequencing depth was assumed to be roughly uniform across donors in the presence/absence analyses, though that assumption may not hold. A later genetic analysis reported fewer N-insertions in productive TCRs among donors in an Asian-associated ancestry cluster than the roughly 720-donor mean. When HLA alleles, especially DR and DQ, strongly co-occurred, attributing TCR associations to individual alleles was difficult. In a later genetic analysis, a missense DCLRE1C variant was associated with V-gene and J-gene trimming of TCR beta chains, and the association was replicated in an independent cohort. In a later analysis, TCR association rates were found to vary across HLA loci, with the most associated TCRs seen for DRB1 alleles and the fewest for HLA-C alleles. Cytomegalovirus status was reported to be diagnosed by the classifier with high specificity and sensitivity in both the original and validation cohorts. Broadly in line with IMGT annotations, most TCR beta V segments showed up in productive rearrangements about 87% or about 30% of the time in an earlier analysis of around 550 of the donors. At a false discovery rate of 0.05, a later analysis linked around 17,000 TCR beta sequences to specific HLA alleles. A further reported finding was that TCR beta sequences accurately predicted the HLA-A and HLA-B alleles for most subjects in the first cohort. The earlier analysis of some 540 of the donors excluded approximately 15 rarely observed V segments, including chromosome 9 orphons, because counts were too low. Because HLA typing was unavailable for some donors at each locus, only the typed subset was used in association tests. A few of the identified cytomegalovirus-associated TCR beta chains were confirmed in vitro to be specific for cytomegalovirus antigens. According to a later analysis, most CMV-associated TCR beta chains appeared to be HLA-restricted, and the HLA associations seemed to be driven largely by CMV exposure. The authors suggested that the approach could potentially be generalized to other disease states and immunological phenotypes. In this cohort, only TCR beta chains were sequenced, and detectable features were limited by the absence of alpha or paired-chain data. Linkage disequilibrium might explain the correlated functional status among segregating V segments, but an unknown experimental factor could not be ruled out. The sequencing pipeline was judged likely to have produced a cluster of highly shared sequence variants as a technical artifact. For the cohort, immune exposure information was limited to CMV serostatus. The study gave a list of around 170 TCR beta chains associated with cytomegalovirus.

Library creation used the immunoSEQ multiplex PCR assay. For the multiplex PCR, a mixture combining 60 forward primers for TCR Vbeta segments and 13 reverse primers for TCR Jbeta segments was used. The CDR3 region of rearranged TCR beta genes was amplified from genomic DNA by a multiplex PCR assay. On the Illumina HiSeq System, the amplified TCR beta libraries were sequenced as 87-base-pair reads. The paper's processing steps were these. In a later analysis, some 80 million unique TCR beta chains were counted across the roughly 700 repertoires, and roughly 11 million of these chains were shared by at least two donors. A nearest-neighbor algorithm error-corrected the raw reads and collapsed the reads into unique sequences, merging closely related sequences to remove PCR and sequencing errors. CDR3 sequences were aligned to IMGT reference sequences to assign V, D and J gene segments. For a sequence to be retained, at least a six-nucleotide match to both a V gene segment and a J gene segment was required. A rearrangement was called productive if the CDR3 had no stop codons and remained in frame with V and J, and every other rearrangement was called non-productive. CDR3 was defined according to IMGT convention as the region running from the second conserved V-encoded cysteine to the conserved J-encoded phenylalanine. The earlier analysis of about 610 of the donors excluded sequences that lacked an unambiguous match to a single V gene segment. In an earlier analysis of more than 500 of the donors, a V segment was called functional when productive rearrangements were above 56.7%, and segregating when the standard deviation between donors exceeded 5%. A statistical classification framework was developed to diagnose cytomegalovirus status using the catalog of TCR beta chain sequences. In a later analysis, TCR nucleotide sequences were compared against IMGT/GENE-DB human TR gene sequences so that V and J genes could be assigned. In a later analysis, CDR3 sequences and most-parsimonious VDJ recombination scenarios were assigned using the TCRdist pipeline. In a later analysis, each TCR beta chain was defined by its CDR3 amino acid sequence together with its V-gene family, and reads without a unique V-gene family were excluded. In a later analysis, 450 to 600 highly shared, low-generation-probability nucleotide sequences were removed to address suspected cross-contamination and a sequencing artifact. In a later analysis, a clonal expansion index for each public chain was calculated from normalized within-repertoire ranks of inferred template counts. In a later analysis, generation probabilities were computed with a VDJ recombination model fitted to out-of-frame rearrangements, and the resulting probabilities were checked against IGoR. A later analysis scored TCR-TCR, TCR-HLA and TCR-CMV co-occurrence with hypergeometric tests, applying a repertoire-size bias correction to TCR pairs. False discovery rates were estimated in a later analysis by permuting HLA or CMV assignments 20 times. In a later analysis, co-occurring TCRs were grouped using DBSCAN, and TCRdist sequence similarity was added for clustering within HLA-allele-positive subsets. For co-occurrence clustering, repertoires with fewer than 30,000 or more than 120,000 public chains were excluded, along with five or six repertoires with anomalous nucleotide sharing. Here the immuneACCESS table is served through TCRdb, limited to in-frame sequences with V and J called. Missing clones are a known gap in these copies; in checked studies unresolved V genes cover under half, and the rest lacks a known reason. The DNA gave D and trimming, while V, J and clone size come from that table. Within this sample are some 150,000 clones, with more than 65% of them counted one time only. 1.5% to 2% of the sample belongs to the ten largest clones.

On this clone: Its antigen remains undetermined. Base qualities are not recorded, but no much larger clone differs from it by a single base.

Material: PBMCs. This TCR was sampled from a woman in her twenties or thirties in good health and CMV-seronegative.

The DNA reads as follows: TGTGCCAGTAGTATGCGGGGGGTTGGGGCTTTCTTT. It is translated as CASSMRGVGAFF. This chain is built from TRBV19 and TRBJ1-1; tentative D gene TRBD1, with 5 bases matching. The cysteine opens and the phenylalanine closes a CDR3 of 12 amino acids. This entry keeps only the CDR3 DNA: 36 bases, framed from base 1. Trimming at the junction amounts to 3 bases on V and 11 bases on J, and the germline ends lie 13 bases apart. Via the germline V gene (reference sequence), CDR1 is LNHDA and CDR2 SQIVND.